The TCR beta chain described here comes from a study of T cell repertoires in cytomegalovirus infection. Findings and caveats of the study: The study found HLA-C-restricted CMV-specific TCR beta clonotypes dominating the ex vivo response.

The CDR3 extends over 15 amino acids. The germline gives CDR1 LNHNV, CDR2 YYDKDF (reference sequence). Unmatched junction bases numbered 6, after V lost 1 base and J lost 9 bases. TCRdb re-called the reads with MiXCR, one entry per CDR3 protein. This table holds roughly 69,000 distinct CDR3 sequences, just over 20% found once. This clonotype has only a few counts. Its specificity is not known. Here the sequenced sample was CD8+ T cells from cultured PBMCs, taken from culture after CMV antigen stimulation. The origin of this receptor is a human donor in good health (CMV status not recorded). Some clones in this sample may be carry-over from other donors' samples. The chain recombines TRBV15 with TRBJ2-1, with TRBD2 identical over 10 bases. As DNA, the CDR3 is TGTGCCACCAGCAGAGGAGCGGGGGGGCTCGGTGAGCAGTTCTTC. It encodes CATSRGAGGLGEQFF.